One sample yielded the 7 T cell receptor beta chains listed below, sequenced in a study of Ad26.COV2.S vaccination and SARS-CoV-2 variants (dated by TCRdb to the early 2020s). Read against the paper, the sample's treatment or condition label means: over 15 received Ad26.COV2.S at low or high dose, single or two shots; several received placebo; per-sample allocation not given. Repertoires of vaccine and placebo recipients were sequenced from samples taken on day 63 after the first injection. Library creation used the immunoSEQ multiplex PCR assay. TCRdb provides this immuneACCESS table in a form limited to in-frame rearrangements. Some clones are lacking; in checked studies, under half of them reflect an unresolved V gene, and why the rest are absent is not known. This sample holds some 320,000 clones; over 80% were observed only once. Together, the top ten hold about 2.1% of the sample. The material was peripheral blood, obtained in a trial of Ad26.COV2.S vaccine versus placebo. The receptor source for this set is a person aged 18 to 65 who received the Ad26.COV2.S COVID-19 vaccine or a placebo.

The chain couples TRBV5-1 to TRBJ1-1; a weak D match, TRBD1 (5 bases). Per the germline V gene, CDR1 is SGHRS and CDR2 is YFSETQ. V shed 0 bases and J shed 3 bases, with 12 bases lying between them. The CDR3 covers 15 residues. The CDR3 nucleotides are TGCGCCAGCAGCTTGGCGGGGGGTCTAGACACTGAAGCTTTCTTT. It yields the protein CASSLAGGLDTEAFF.

The rearrangement uses TRBV29-1 and TRBJ1-5, with D possibly being TRBD1 (5 bases). V was cut by 1 base and J by 5 bases, with 15 bases left in between. This CDR3 is built from 15 residues. Germline lookup yields CDR1 SQVTM and CDR2 ANQGSEA. The CDR3: CSVEGGTGGDQPQHF. The CDR3 DNA reads as TGCAGCGTTGAAGGCGGCACAGGTGGGGATCAGCCCCAGCATTTT.

This clone was detected once. The chain combines TRBV6-6 with TRBJ2-7, with TRBD1 matching over 7 bases. The germline CDR1 and CDR2 sequences are MNHNY and SVGAGI (reference sequence). After removal of 2 bases from V and 1 base from J, the junction contained 2 bases not matched to a gene. The CDR3 sequence is 14 residues long. CDR3 DNA sequence: TGTGCCAGCAGTTACGCGACAGGGTCCTACGAGCAGTACTTC. Its translation is CASSYATGSYEQYF.

The V gene is TRBV3-1 (or the pseudogene TRBV3-2), the J gene TRBJ1-2; D uncertain. The CDR3 is made up of 14 amino acids. V was trimmed by 2 bases and J by 8 bases, leaving 15 bases between them. Germline assignment: CDR1 LGHDT and CDR2 YNNKEL (reference sequence). The CDR3 sequence: CASSQTRGSWGYTF. CDR3 nucleotide sequence: TGTGCCAGCAGCCAAACGCGCGGCAGTTGGGGCTACACCTTC.

This chain joins TRBV18 and TRBJ2-6; 7 bases agree with TRBD1. Germline values: CDR1 KGHSH, CDR2 LQKENI. The CDR3 covers 15 residues. V shed 3 bases, J shed 2 bases, and the junction held 1 base outside the gene matches. The CDR3 DNA is TGTGCCAGCTCACCGGGGACAGCTGGGGCCAACGTCCTGACTTTC. The encoded protein is CASSPGTAGANVLTF.

The J gene is TRBJ1-2, the V gene TRBV7-3; D perhaps matches TRBD1 (5 bases). The V end lost 5 bases, the J end lost 9 bases, and 22 bases lay between the germline ends. The germline V gene encodes CDR1 SGHTA and CDR2 FQGTGA. The CDR3 loop spans 15 amino acids. CDR3 in amino acids: CASSPQWTGPGSYTF. CDR3 DNA sequence: TGTGCCAGCAGCCCGCAATGGACGGGACCTGGGAGCTACACCTTC.

V is TRBV6-6 and J is TRBJ2-7; D unclear. The V gene's germline CDR1 is MNHNY and CDR2 SVGAGI (reference sequence). V dropped 1 base and J dropped 7 bases, with 11 bases sitting between them. This CDR3 contains 13 residues. CDR3 bases: TGTGCCAGCAGTTACTGGGGAACATTTGAGCAGTACTTC. It specifies CASSYWGTFEQYF.